This note documents a single TCR beta chain sequence. The data are from a study of T cells in Graves' hyperthyroidism and ophthalmopathy. The CDR3 regions of TCR beta were amplified from RNA transcripts. Primed by the HTBI set, a first-round RT-PCR was run on the TCR CDR3. One entry per CDR3 protein results from TCRdb running MiXCR on the multiplex PCR reads. The profile shows 500,000 to 750,000 distinct CDR3 sequences, 15% to 19% of them singletons. With 1 base removed from V and 2 bases from J, the gap between germline ends came to 10 bases. The CDR3 totals 15 residues. CDR1 SGHTA and CDR2 FQGTGA come from the germline V gene.

This receptor was obtained from a woman in her 30s with Graves' hyperthyroidism. The sequenced sample was blood. V is TRBV7-3 and J is TRBJ2-3; D is ambiguous. CDR3 region: CASSLSGTFTDTQYF. CDR3 nucleotide sequence: TGTGCCAGCAGCTTAAGCGGCACATTCACAGATACGCAGTATTTT.